The rows below give T cell receptor beta chains drawn from one sample of a study of metastatic and nonmetastatic thyroid tumors. TCRdb ran MiXCR on the PCR reads. The sample holds around 22,000 clones, approximately 40% seen once. Sequenced input: blood. The receptors come from a male donor with papillary thyroid cancer or a benign thyroid nodule (not recorded which). Some clones in this sample may be carry-over from other donors' samples. Each CDR3 is given with its conserved first and last residue. D genes are given only for firm matches. Clone size is given for some rows only: seen once, a few or many times, or a class if the clone is expanded.

many TRBD2 TRBJ2-1 TRBV6-1 TGTACCAGCAGTGACCCTTCACTAGCGGCCTACAATGAGCAGTTCTTC CTSSDPSLAAYNEQFF
. . TRBJ1-6 TRBV4-1 TGCGCCAGCAGCCTATTAGGACGGCAAACATCGAATAATTCACCCCTCCACTTT CASSLLGRQTSNNSPLHF
medium-sized . TRBJ1-1 TRBV19 TGTGCCAGTAGTACGAGTCTGGTTGGCACTGAAGCTTTCTTT CASSTSLVGTEAFF
medium-sized TRBD2 TRBJ2-2 TRBV5-1 TGCGCCAGCAAGAGGACTAGGAATACCGGGGAGCTGTTTTTT CASKRTRNTGELFF
few . TRBJ1-1 TRBV2 TGTGCCAGCAGGGGGGACCGAGACCGGACCGAAGCTTTCTTT CASRGDRDRTEAFF
once . TRBJ2-7 TRBV3-1 TGTGCCAGCAGCAAGAAAATCGCTGGGGAGCAGTACTTC CASSKKIAGEQYF
. . TRBJ1-2 TRBV12-3/TRBV12-4 TGTGCCAGCAATCGGGGAGGGACCTATGGCTACACCTTC CASNRGGTYGYTF
many TRBD1 TRBJ2-7 TRBV12-3/TRBV12-4 TGTGCCAGCAGTAATCCGGGACAGGCCACCTACGAGCAGTACTTC CASSNPGQATYEQYF
many TRBD2 TRBJ2-1 TRBV28 TGTGCCAGCAGTAATCTAGCGGTAAATGAGCAGTTCTTC CASSNLAVNEQFF
medium-sized . TRBJ1-1 TRBV6-2/TRBV6-3 TGTGCCAGCGCCCAGGGTGCTAGCTTCATGAACACTGAAGCTTTCTTT CASAQGASFMNTEAFF
medium-sized . TRBJ1-5 TRBV4-1 TGCGCCAGCAGCCAAGAATACACAAGTTATCAGCCCCAGCATTTT CASSQEYTSYQPQHF